Shown below are 25 T cell receptor beta chains from a single sample sequenced in a study of identifying expanded T cells in peripheral blood. TCRdb's copy holds only in-frame clones and misses some; the assay was immunoSEQ multiplex PCR. Found here are 81,000 or so clones, roughly 84% of them singletons; the top ten hold roughly a fifth. Sequenced: blood. The receptor set was obtained from a person aged 18 to 75 in good health.

The chain joins TRBV18 to TRBJ1-2; D is unclear. The CDR3 spans 15 residues. CDR1 is KGHSH, CDR2 LQKENI, per germline. Trimming removed 1 base from V and 7 bases from J, with 16 bases in between. The CDR3, as DNA: TGTGCCAGCTCACCACAAGAACAGTTTATGGGTGGCTACACCTTC. It codes for CASSPQEQFMGGYTF.

This clone was found once. The chain employs TRBV5-6 and TRBJ1-2; D unclear. Between the trimmed V and J ends, which lost 2 bases and 2 bases, there was a span of 10 bases. This CDR3 spans 14 amino acids. Germline-derived CDR1 and CDR2 are SGHDT and YYEEEE. The CDR3 region has the DNA TGTGCCAGCAGCTTCAGTTCCGGAAACTATGGCTACACCTTC. It codes for CASSFSSGNYGYTF.

The chain recombines TRBV19 with TRBJ1-5; no clear D. Looked up from germline, CDR1 is LNHDA and CDR2 is SQIVND (reference sequence). This CDR3 region has 13 residues. Between the trimmed V and J ends, which lost 3 bases and 5 bases, there was a span of 8 bases. The CDR3, as DNA: TGTGCCAGTAGTATCGCTTACGATCAGCCCCAGCATTTT. It is translated as CASSIAYDQPQHF.

The gene calls are TRBV4-2 and TRBJ2-1, with 9 positions matching TRBD2. V dropped 0 bases and J dropped 9; count of bases not matched to a gene: 9. The CDR3 consists of 16 residues. Germline CDR1 reads LGHNA; CDR2 reads YNFKEQ. CDR3 sequence: CASSQEAGGGGGEQFF. CDR3 DNA sequence: TGTGCCAGCAGCCAAGAAGCTGGCGGGGGGGGAGGTGAGCAGTTCTTC.

This clone was counted a few times. The genes are TRBV29-1 and TRBJ2-5, with TRBD2 as a possible D gene (6 bases). V was pared by 6 bases and J by 0 bases, with 11 bases between. The V gene's germline CDR1 is SQVTM and CDR2 ANQGSEA. CDR3 length equals 13 residues. DNA for the CDR3: TGCAGCGTCGCGGGACTGGACCAAGAGACCCAGTACTTC. Translated, it gives CSVAGLDQETQYF.

The chain combines TRBV2 with TRBJ2-7, with no clear D. Germline CDR1 SNHLY, CDR2 FYNNEI. The CDR3 is 14 residues long. Trimming left V 1 base short and J 0 bases short, with 7 bases between. The CDR3 region is CASSEGGHSYEQYF. The CDR3 DNA is TGTGCCAGCAGTGAAGGCGGTCACTCCTACGAGCAGTACTTC.

This chain links TRBV7-9 with TRBJ2-7; 9 nucleotides line up with TRBD1. Germline V gene sequence: CDR1 SEHNR, CDR2 FQNEAQ (reference sequence). The CDR3 length is 14 residues. V lost 4 bases, J lost 6 bases, and 7 bases stayed unmatched. The CDR3 sequence: CASSSNRGRGEQYF. DNA of the CDR3: TGTGCCAGCAGCTCCAACAGGGGGCGAGGCGAGCAGTACTTC.

The chain combines TRBV4-3 with TRBJ1-2; weak D call: TRBD1 (5 bases). The CDR3 has 15 residues. Germline-derived CDR1 and CDR2 are LGHNA and YSLEER. The V and J ends lost 0 bases and 4 bases respectively, with 12 bases between them. The CDR3, as DNA: TGCGCCAGCAGCCAAGATCGGGACGGAGCCTATGGCTACACCTTC. This translates into CASSQDRDGAYGYTF.

The chain employs TRBV5-1 and TRBJ2-3; D unclear. The CDR3 is 16 amino acids. Germline V gene data show CDR1 as SGHRS and CDR2 as YFSETQ. The V end was cut by 0 bases, the J end by 1 base, with 12 bases between. CDR3 sequence (DNA): TGCGCCAGCAGCTTGGTGGCAAGGACCCGCACAGATACGCAGTATTTT. Encoded protein: CASSLVARTRTDTQYF.

This chain links TRBV6-5 with TRBJ2-3, with D tentatively TRBD1 or TRBD2 (5 bases each). Germline V gene sequence: CDR1 MNHEY, CDR2 SVGAGI. Trimming left V 10 bases short and J 4 bases short, with 18 bases between. The CDR3 is 14 amino acids. CDR3: CATSGARSADTQYF. For the CDR3, the DNA is TGTGCCACCTCCGGGGCACGTTCCGCAGATACGCAGTATTTT.

The rearrangement joins TRBV12-1 to TRBJ2-7; the listed D gene, TRBD2, was not tested against the DNA. TRBV12-1 is a recognized pseudogene. This CDR3 spans 16 amino acids. CDR3 sequence: CASSFASSAPVYEQYF. CDR3 bases: TGTGCCAGCAGCTTTGCATCTAGCGCCCCGGTCTACGAGCAGTACTTC.

This clone was detected only once. CDR3 residues: CASGSSGATDTQYF. The CDR3 DNA reads as TGTGCCAGCGGCTCTAGCGGGGCCACAGATACGCAGTATTTT. V and J are TRBV27 and TRBJ2-3; 9 bases align to TRBD2. The CDR3 length is 14 residues. Germline CDR1 reads MNHEY; CDR2 reads SMNVEV (reference sequence). With V trimmed by 8 bases and J by 2 bases, 5 bases remained unmatched.

J is TRBJ1-1 and V is TRBV5-1, with D unclear. Germline V gives CDR1 SGHRS, CDR2 YFSETQ. This CDR3 spans 12 amino acids. V was shortened by 7 bases and J by 3 bases, with 10 bases between the two germline ends. The CDR3 loop reads CASGPRDTEAFF. The CDR3 DNA sequence: TGCGCCAGCGGCCCAAGGGACACTGAAGCTTTCTTT.

The chain uses TRBV11-2 and TRBJ1-1; possible D gene TRBD1, 6 bases. This CDR3 is built from 14 residues. Deletions cut 1 base from V and 6 bases from J, with 12 bases between. From germline, CDR1 is SGHAT and CDR2 FQNNGV. CDR3 sequence reads: CASSLGPPGAEAFF. CDR3 bases: TGTGCCAGCAGCTTAGGGCCCCCAGGGGCTGAAGCTTTCTTT.

This rearrangement joins TRBV5-1 to TRBJ2-3, with TRBD2 as a possible D gene (6 bases). Trimming shortened V by 0 bases and J by 4 bases, and 9 bases separated the two germline ends. The CDR3 spans 14 residues. Germline assignment: CDR1 SGHRS and CDR2 YFSETQ. CDR3 amino acids: CASSLGGKADTQYF. The CDR3 DNA reads TGCGCCAGCAGCTTGGGCGGGAAGGCAGATACGCAGTATTTT.

The chain uses TRBV15 and TRBJ1-1; 7 bases line up with TRBD1. Losses at the gene ends were 4 bases for V and 5 bases for J; bases not matched to a gene: 7. This CDR3 spans 14 amino acids. The germline CDR1 and CDR2 sequences are LNHNV and YYDKDF (reference sequence). The CDR3 coding sequence is TGTGCCACCAGCACAGGGGGGGAATGGACTGAAGCTTTCTTT. Translating it yields CATSTGGEWTEAFF.

The sample holds one count of this clone. The chain links TRBV7-2 to TRBJ2-7, with D uncertain. Germline assignment: CDR1 SGHTA and CDR2 FQGNSA. CDR3 size: 11 residues. V dropped 5 bases and J dropped 2 bases, with 4 bases sitting between them. CDR3 DNA sequence: TGTGCCAGCAGCCGTACCTACGAGCAGTACTTC. Translated: CASSRTYEQYF.

The CDR3 DNA sequence: TGTGCCAGCAGTGATGGACCCGGGACGGCCGCCTACGAGCAGTACTTC. Its translation is CASSDGPGTAAYEQYF. This chain uses TRBV2 with TRBJ2-7, with D perhaps matching TRBD1 or TRBD2 (5 bases each). The CDR3 runs to 16 residues. The ends were cut back, 3 bases at V and 2 bases at J, with 17 bases in the middle. Germline V gene lookup returns CDR1 SNHLY and CDR2 FYNNEI. Variable domain in full (rest from reference TRBV2 and TRBJ2-7): EPEVTQTPSHQVTQMGQEVILRCVPISNHLYFYWYRQILGQKVEFLVSFYNNEISEKSEIFDDQFSVERPDGSNFTLKIRSTKLEDSAMYFCASSDGPGTAAYEQYFGPGTRLTVT.

This rearrangement joins TRBV9 to TRBJ2-3; 7 positions match TRBD2. V lost 4 bases to trimming and J lost 1 base; unmatched junction nucleotides: 9. The CDR3 consists of 16 residues. Germline-derived CDR1 and CDR2 are SGDLS and YYNGEE. The CDR3 nucleotides read TGTGCCAGCAGCCCGTTGGGGGAGGGCGGCACAGATACGCAGTATTTT. It codes for CASSPLGEGGTDTQYF.

The rearrangement joins TRBV13 to TRBJ1-4; D is perhaps TRBD1 (6 bases). CDR1 PRHDT and CDR2 FYEKMQ come from the germline V gene (reference sequence). The CDR3 has 15 residues. V shed 2 bases and J shed 7 bases, with 14 bases lying between them. The CDR3 spells CASSLRQERGEKLFF. CDR3 sequence (DNA): TGTGCCAGCAGCTTACGACAGGAAAGGGGTGAAAAACTGTTTTTT. The variable domain in full, completed from reference TRBV13 and TRBJ1-4, reads AAGVIQSPRHLIKEKRETATLKCYPIPRHDTVYWYQQGPGQDPQFLISFYEKMQSDKGSIPDRFSAQQFSDYHSELNMSSLELGDSALYFCASSLRQERGEKLFFGSGTQLSVL.

The chain recombines TRBV21-1 with TRBJ1-1; TRBD1 is the table's D call and was not checked against the DNA. TRBV21-1 is annotated as a pseudogene. The CDR3 extends over 13 amino acids. CDR3 coding DNA: TGTGCCAGCAGTAGGGGGCGGGACACTGAAGCTTTCTTT. It translates to CASSRGRDTEAFF.

This chain connects TRBV7-9 to TRBJ1-3; tentative D call: TRBD1 (6 bases). V lost 5 bases, J lost 2 bases, and 13 bases lay in between. This CDR3 region has 15 residues. CDR1 is SEHNR and CDR2 is FQNEAQ in the germline V gene (reference sequence). CDR3 residues: CASSGGQMTGNTIYF. As DNA, the CDR3 is TGTGCCAGCAGCGGCGGACAGATGACTGGAAACACCATATATTTT.

The chain joins TRBV10-3 to TRBJ1-1, with no clear D. Germline loops: CDR1 ENHRY, CDR2 SYGVKD. V lost 0 bases and J lost 4, with 9 bases in between. This CDR3 region has 14 residues. CDR3 bases: TGTGCCATCAGTGAGTCTGGGGTGGGCACTGAAGCTTTCTTT. Protein product: CAISESGVGTEAFF.

The CDR3 is CASSEQAHSGANVLTF. CDR3 bases: TGTGCCAGCAGCGAACAGGCCCACTCTGGGGCCAACGTCCTGACTTTC. The chain employs TRBV11-2 and TRBJ2-6; D might be TRBD1 (5 bases). Germline CDR1 SGHAT, CDR2 FQNNGV. The V and J ends lost 5 bases and 0 bases respectively, with 11 bases between them. The CDR3 length is 16 residues.

Regarding this clone: The junction and the germline gene differ at one end; a read error may be behind it. The chain has TRBV9 and TRBJ2-1; D not certain. Germline V lookup: CDR1 SGDLS, CDR2 YYNGEE. There are 11 residues in the CDR3. CDR3: CASSSHNEQFF. In DNA form, the CDR3 reads TGTGCCAGCAGCTCCCACAATGAGCAGTTCTTC.